This T cell receptor (beta chain) is from a study of blood T cell repertoires in COVID-19 (dated by TCRdb to 2018 to 2021). For the study in its entirety: Samples covering the acute and convalescent phases of COVID-19 were provided by collaborators in the United States, Italy and Spain. Subjects who had been exposed to COVID-19, were actively infected with it, or had recovered from it provided the deeply sampled blood TCRbeta repertoires that made up the dataset. The material from the prospective study consisted of cDNA or gDNA derived from T cells, B-cell-depleted T cells, or PBMCs. The samples were drawn from the first 160 participants of the ongoing ImmuneRACE study and from 950 to 1,500 subjects provided by 6 global collaborators. The repertoires were released in a freely available public database intended as a resource for research on the immune response to SARS-CoV-2. A de-identified subject ID, COVID-19 status, age in years and sex were almost always included in the sample metadata. Where HLA class I and class II types were available, the types were taken from metadata supplied by the sample provider, not from assay-based typing.

About this clone itself: Its antigen target is currently unknown. No base quality values were provided; no much bigger clone lies one nucleotide off.

CDR1 KGHSH and CDR2 LQKENI are derived from the germline V gene. V and J are truncated by 3 bases and 3 bases respectively, leaving an intervening sequence of 18 bases. Spanning cysteine to phenylalanine, the CDR3 consists of 17 amino acids. Only the CDR3 DNA is retained, 51 bases long and in frame from the first base. The immunoSEQ Assay, a bias-controlled multiplex PCR, was used to amplify TCRbeta CDR3 regions from genomic DNA. The authors' pipeline ran thus. The number of nucleated cells in each sample was estimated from the amplification of reference gene primers within the assay. Sequence reads were collapsed and filtered to measure the absolute abundance of every unique TCRbeta CDR3 rearrangement. For each sample, productive Simpson clonality was calculated as the square root of Simpson's diversity index across productive rearrangements. What TCRdb holds here is the immuneACCESS table cut down to in-frame rearrangements. Part of the clones is not present; checked against another copy, under half of the missing clones reflect an unresolved V gene, and the others are unexplained. From that table come the V and J calls and clone size; the DNA was used to work out D and trimming. Recorded for this sample are about 76,000 clones; around 83% of them occurred a single time. Of the sample, 9.5% to 12% is held by the ten largest clones.

At one collaborating source in Seattle, patients were enrolled during active infection and were followed longitudinally through the course of disease. Collaborating institutions collected whole blood in K2EDTA tubes following their own protocols. For TCRbeta analysis, collaborator samples were shipped as frozen whole blood, as isolated PBMCs, or as DNA extracted from either sample type. Overall results and qualifications from the work: Clinical and demographic metadata were provided uncurated, with the amount varying by source and participant.

Recombination joined TRBV18 with TRBJ1-3; tentative D gene TRBD1, with 6 bases matching. This TCR derives from a man aged 60 to 69 with COVID-19, enrolled during active disease. The specimen sequenced was peripheral blood. The nucleotide sequence reads as follows: TGTGCCAGCTCACCTCCGGGATCAGGGGACCTTGGAAACACCATATATTTT. Translated, it reads CASSPPGSGDLGNTIYF.